The sequence of this TCR beta chain was determined in a study of blood T cell repertoires in COVID-19. On the study more broadly: The analysed material was cDNA or gDNA that came from T cells, B-cell-depleted T cells, or PBMCs.

The CDR3 has 16 residues. The trim removed 7 bases at V and 6 bases at J, leaving 13 bases unmatched. As originally analysed: Estimated nucleated cell counts came from reference gene primer amplification. Here immunoSEQ multiplex PCR was the method, and the copy in TCRdb shows in-frame clones only, minus some. V and J calls plus clone size are reproduced from that table; the DNA served to infer D and trimming. The table records over 95,000 clones, over 80% of them present only once. The sequenced material came from peripheral blood. This rearrangement joins TRBV23-1 to TRBJ1-3, with 9 bases that match TRBD1. TRBV23-1 is an open reading frame, and its role is uncertain. This TCR derives from a man aged 70-80 years with active or convalescent COVID-19. The CDR3 nucleotides are TGCGCCAGCATCACCCTTGGACAGGGGCCGGCAAACACCATATATTTT. It yields the protein CASITLGQGPANTIYF.